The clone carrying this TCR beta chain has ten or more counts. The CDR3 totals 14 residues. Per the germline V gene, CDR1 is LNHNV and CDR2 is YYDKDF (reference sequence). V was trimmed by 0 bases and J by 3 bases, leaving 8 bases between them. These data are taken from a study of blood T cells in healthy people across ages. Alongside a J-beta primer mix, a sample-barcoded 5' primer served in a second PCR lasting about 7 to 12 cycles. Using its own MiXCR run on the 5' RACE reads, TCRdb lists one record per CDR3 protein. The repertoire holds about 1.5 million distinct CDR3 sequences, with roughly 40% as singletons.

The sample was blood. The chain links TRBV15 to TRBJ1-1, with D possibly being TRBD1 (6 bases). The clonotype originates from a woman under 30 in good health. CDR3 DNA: TGTGCCACCAGCAGAGACAGGGGAGACACTGAAGCTTTCTTT. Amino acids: CATSRDRGDTEAFF.